The 6 T cell receptor beta chains in this list originate from one sample, sequenced in a study of blood T cell repertoires in COVID-19. Measured with immunoSEQ multiplex PCR; TCRdb has only the in-frame clones, and not every one. The data contain 150,000 to 170,000 clones, approximately 84% of them singletons. Sequenced material: peripheral blood. The receptors derive from a woman aged 55-69 years with COVID-19, enrolled during active disease.

J is TRBJ1-6 and V is TRBV3-1 (or the pseudogene TRBV3-2); no firm D call. Germline V CDR1 and CDR2: LGHDT, YNNKEL (reference sequence). Trimming cost V 1 base and J 7 bases, with 11 bases left between them. This CDR3 spans 15 amino acids. The CDR3: CASSQARRTNSPLHF. CDR3 coding DNA: TGTGCCAGCAGCCAAGCCCGCAGAACAAATTCACCCCTCCACTTT.

This chain uses TRBV10-3 with TRBJ1-6, with D tentatively TRBD1 (5 bases). The CDR3 loop spans 15 amino acids. V was pared by 4 bases and J by 5 bases, with 12 bases between. In germline, CDR1 is ENHRY, CDR2 SYGVKD. The CDR3 sequence: CAISVGPGNNSPLHF. Written as DNA, the CDR3 is TGTGCCATCAGTGTCGGACCAGGGAATAATTCACCCCTCCACTTT.

The chain couples TRBV12-3 or TRBV12-4 to TRBJ2-2; perhaps TRBD2 as D (5 bases). The CDR3 covers 13 residues. V was shortened by 6 bases and J by 6 bases, with 11 bases between the two germline ends. The CDR3: CASSPTRAGELFF. The CDR3 DNA follows: TGTGCCAGCAGCCCAACTAGGGCCGGGGAGCTGTTTTTT.

The rearrangement uses TRBV9 and TRBJ2-7, with D perhaps TRBD1 (6 bases). Between the trimmed V and J ends, which lost 2 bases and 6 bases, there was a span of 12 bases. Per the germline V gene, CDR1 is SGDLS and CDR2 is YYNGEE. CDR3 length equals 13 residues. The CDR3 is CASSVQGMGEQYF. The CDR3, as DNA: TGTGCCAGCAGCGTCCAGGGGATGGGCGAGCAGTACTTC.

This chain connects TRBV21-1 to TRBJ1-5. TRBV21-1 is an annotated pseudogene. This CDR3 spans 12 amino acids. The CDR3 reads CASSKPRFPQHF. The DNA of the CDR3 is TGTGCCAGCAGCAAACCCCGTTTCCCCCAGCATTTT.

This chain links TRBV6-4 with TRBJ2-3; D remains unclear. Germline V gene data show CDR1 as MRHNA and CDR2 as SNTAGT. CDR3 length equals 15 residues. The V end lost 2 bases, the J end lost 1 base, and 10 bases lay between the germline ends. CDR3 sequence reads: CASSDPEMGTDTQYF. In DNA, the CDR3 is TGTGCCAGCAGTGACCCGGAGATGGGCACAGATACGCAGTATTTT.